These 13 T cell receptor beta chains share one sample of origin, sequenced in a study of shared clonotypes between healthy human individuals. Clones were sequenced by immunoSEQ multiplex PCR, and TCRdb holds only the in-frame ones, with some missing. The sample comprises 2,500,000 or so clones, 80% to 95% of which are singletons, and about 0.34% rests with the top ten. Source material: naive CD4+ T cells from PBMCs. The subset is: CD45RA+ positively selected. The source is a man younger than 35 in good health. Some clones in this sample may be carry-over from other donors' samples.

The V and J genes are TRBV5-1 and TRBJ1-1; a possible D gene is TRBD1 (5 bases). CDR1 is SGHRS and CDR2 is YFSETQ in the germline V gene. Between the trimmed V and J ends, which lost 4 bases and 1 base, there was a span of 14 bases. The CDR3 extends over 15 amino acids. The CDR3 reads CASSLDRGGNTEAFF. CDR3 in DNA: TGCGCCAGCAGCCTGGATAGGGGTGGGAACACTGAAGCTTTCTTT.

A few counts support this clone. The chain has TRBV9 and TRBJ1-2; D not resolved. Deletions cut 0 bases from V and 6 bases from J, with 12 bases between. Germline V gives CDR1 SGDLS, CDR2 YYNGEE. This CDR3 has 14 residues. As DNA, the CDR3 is TGTGCCAGCAGCGTAGCGGCCGGGAGCGATGGCTACACCTTC. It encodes CASSVAAGSDGYTF. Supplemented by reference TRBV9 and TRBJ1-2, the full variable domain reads DSGVTQTPKHLITATGQRVTLRCSPRSGDLSVYWYQQSLDQGLQFLIQYYNGEERAKGNILERFSAQQFPDLHSELNLSSLELGDSALYFCASSVAAGSDGYTFGSGTRLTVV.

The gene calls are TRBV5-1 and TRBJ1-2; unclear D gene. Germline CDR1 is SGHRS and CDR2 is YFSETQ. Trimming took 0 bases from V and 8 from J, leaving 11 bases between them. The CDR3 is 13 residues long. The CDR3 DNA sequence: TGCGCCAGCAGCTTGGATCCTACAGCCGGCTACACCTTC. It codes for CASSLDPTAGYTF. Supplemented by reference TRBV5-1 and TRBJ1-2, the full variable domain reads KAGVTQTPRYLIKTRGQQVTLSCSPISGHRSVSWYQQTPGQGLQFLFEYFSETQRNKGNFPGRFSGRQFSNSRSEMNVSTLELGDSALYLCASSLDPTAGYTFGSGTRLTVV.

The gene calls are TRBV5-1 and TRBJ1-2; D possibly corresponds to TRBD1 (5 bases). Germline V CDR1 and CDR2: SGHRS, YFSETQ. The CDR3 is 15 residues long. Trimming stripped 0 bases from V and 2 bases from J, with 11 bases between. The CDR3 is CASSLGGPDNYGYTF. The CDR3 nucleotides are TGCGCCAGCAGCTTGGGGGGCCCGGACAACTATGGCTACACCTTC.

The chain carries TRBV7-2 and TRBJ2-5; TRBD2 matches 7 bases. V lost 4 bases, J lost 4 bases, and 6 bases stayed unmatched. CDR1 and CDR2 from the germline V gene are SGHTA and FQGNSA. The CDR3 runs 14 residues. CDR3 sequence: CASSSGLVGETQYF. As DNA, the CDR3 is TGTGCCAGCAGCTCTGGACTAGTTGGAGAGACCCAGTACTTC.

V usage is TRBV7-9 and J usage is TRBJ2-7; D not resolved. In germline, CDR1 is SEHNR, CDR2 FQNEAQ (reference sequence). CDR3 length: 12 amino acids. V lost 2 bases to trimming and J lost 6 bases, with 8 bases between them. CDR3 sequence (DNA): TGTGCCAGCAGCTTAAGAGTTTCCGAGCAGTACTTC. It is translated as CASSLRVSEQYF.

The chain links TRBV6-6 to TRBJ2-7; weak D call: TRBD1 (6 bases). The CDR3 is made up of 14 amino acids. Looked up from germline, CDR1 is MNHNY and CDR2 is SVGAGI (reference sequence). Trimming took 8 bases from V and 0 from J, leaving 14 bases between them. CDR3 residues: CASSRTENSYEQYF. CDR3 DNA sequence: TGTGCCAGCTCCCGGACAGAGAACTCCTACGAGCAGTACTTC.

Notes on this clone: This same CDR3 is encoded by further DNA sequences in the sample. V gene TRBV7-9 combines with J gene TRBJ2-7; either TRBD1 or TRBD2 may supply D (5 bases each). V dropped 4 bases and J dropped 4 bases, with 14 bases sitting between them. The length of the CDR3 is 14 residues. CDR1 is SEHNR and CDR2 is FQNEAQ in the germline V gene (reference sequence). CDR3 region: CASSSGQGGYEQYF. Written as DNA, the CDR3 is TGTGCCAGCAGCTCTGGGCAGGGCGGGTACGAGCAGTACTTC.

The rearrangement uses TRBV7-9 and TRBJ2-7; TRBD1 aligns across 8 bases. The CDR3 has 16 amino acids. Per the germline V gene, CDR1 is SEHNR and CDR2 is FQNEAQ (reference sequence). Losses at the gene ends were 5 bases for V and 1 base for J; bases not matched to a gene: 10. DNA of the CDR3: TGTGCCAGCAGCGCCCCAGGCAGGGGGCCTTCCTACGAGCAGTACTTC. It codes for CASSAPGRGPSYEQYF.

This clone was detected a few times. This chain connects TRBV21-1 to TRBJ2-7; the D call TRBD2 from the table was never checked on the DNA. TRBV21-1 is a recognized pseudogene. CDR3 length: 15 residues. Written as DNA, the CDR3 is TGTGCCAGCAGCGGGGGGATAGGAGAAACCTACGAGCAGTACTTC. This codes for CASSGGIGETYEQYF.

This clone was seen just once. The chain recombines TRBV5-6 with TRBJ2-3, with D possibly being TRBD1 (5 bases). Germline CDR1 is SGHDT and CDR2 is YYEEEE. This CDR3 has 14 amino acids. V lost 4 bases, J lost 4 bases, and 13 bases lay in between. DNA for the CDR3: TGTGCCAGCAGCCCCGGACAAGGGGCAGATACGCAGTATTTT. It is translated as CASSPGQGADTQYF.

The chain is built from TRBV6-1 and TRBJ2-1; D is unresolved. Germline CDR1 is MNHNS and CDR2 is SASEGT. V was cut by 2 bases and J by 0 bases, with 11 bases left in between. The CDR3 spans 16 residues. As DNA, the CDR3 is TGTGCCAGCAGTGAAAGACGGGCGATCTCCTACAATGAGCAGTTCTTC. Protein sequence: CASSERRAISYNEQFF.

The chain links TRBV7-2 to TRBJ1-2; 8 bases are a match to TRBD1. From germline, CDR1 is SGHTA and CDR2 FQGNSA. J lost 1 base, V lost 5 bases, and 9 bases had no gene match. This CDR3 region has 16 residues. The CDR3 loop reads CASSQDTTGVNYGYTF. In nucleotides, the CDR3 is TGTGCCAGCAGCCAAGATACGACAGGGGTTAACTATGGCTACACCTTC.